The following is a T cell receptor (beta chain) sequence with its context. Antigen: not known. Germline CDR1 reads WNHNN; CDR2 reads SYGVQD (reference sequence). V lost 5 bases and J lost 3; bases outside the gene matches: 2. The CDR3 has 13 residues. The PCR made use of 60 Vbeta and 13 Jbeta primers. The authors' processing: A later analysis counted roughly 74 million unique TCR beta chains, around 11 million shared. TCRdb keeps only in-frame clones here, not all; method: immunoSEQ multiplex PCR. The V and J calls and clone size come from that table; D and trimming were worked out from the DNA. This table holds about 110,000 clones, around 75% found once. The sample comes from a study of cytomegalovirus exposure and HLA in healthy donors. Study-level findings and limits: Reports indicated that the classifier achieved high specificity and sensitivity in diagnosing cytomegalovirus status. The availability of immune exposure information extended only to CMV serostatus. Presence/absence analyses assumed roughly uniform sequencing depth across donors, which may not hold.

Sequenced input: PBMCs. The chain carries TRBV10-1 and TRBJ2-7, with 9 bases aligning to TRBD2. The receptor was isolated from a woman aged 25 to 39 in good health and CMV-seronegative. The CDR3 bases are TGCGCCAGCAGTAGCGGGAGGAACTACGAGCAGTACTTC. Encoded protein: CASSSGRNYEQYF.